The 13 T cell receptor beta chains below all came from one sample that was sequenced in a study of blood T cell repertoires in COVID-19. The assay was immunoSEQ multiplex PCR, and TCRdb's table has in-frame clones only and misses some. The sample yields about 300,000 clones, approximately 84% seen once. Sequenced material: peripheral blood. Every receptor here comes from a human donor with COVID-19, enrolled during active disease. The donor label of this sample is uncertain.

This chain joins TRBV2 and TRBJ2-5; 8 bases align to TRBD2. The junction had 6 bases not matched to a gene; V was cut back by 2 bases and J by 4 bases. The CDR3 has 15 amino acids. Germline CDR1 SNHLY, CDR2 FYNNEI. The CDR3 DNA reads TGTGCCAGCAGTGAACAGAGCGGGAGTACAGAGACCCAGTACTTC. Its protein is CASSEQSGSTETQYF. Full variable domain (missing parts from reference TRBV2 and TRBJ2-5): EPEVTQTPSHQVTQMGQEVILRCVPISNHLYFYWYRQILGQKVEFLVSFYNNEISEKSEIFDDQFSVERPDGSNFTLKIRSTKLEDSAMYFCASSEQSGSTETQYFGPGTRLLVL.

This chain's CDR3 is CASSSTPGQGNEKLFF. The CDR3 nucleotides read TGTGCCAGCAGCTCTACACCGGGACAGGGTAATGAAAAACTGTTTTTT. This sequence joins TRBV7-6 and TRBJ1-4, with 9 bases identical to TRBD1. V lost 4 bases and J lost 4; bases outside the gene matches: 7. CDR1 and CDR2 from the germline V gene are SGHVS and FNYEAQ. The CDR3 totals 16 residues.

The chain combines TRBV18 with TRBJ2-1; 9 bases are a match to TRBD2. J gave up 9 bases and V 6 bases, and 15 bases lay outside the gene matches. This CDR3 region has 16 residues. CDR1 and CDR2 from the germline V gene are KGHSH and LQKENI. The CDR3 DNA is TGTGCCAGCTCCTTAAACGGCGGGAGGGCCTATGGTGAGCAGTTCTTC. This codes for CASSLNGGRAYGEQFF.

The rearrangement joins TRBV28 to TRBJ2-3; D may be TRBD2 (5 bases). CDR3 length equals 12 residues. Trimming shortened V by 3 bases and J by 8 bases, and 9 bases separated the two germline ends. Looked up from germline, CDR1 is MDHEN and CDR2 is SYDVKM. The CDR3 spells CASSFTGTTQYF. CDR3 in DNA: TGTGCCAGCAGTTTCACGGGAACTACGCAGTATTTT.

The chain joins TRBV28 to TRBJ2-3; 10 bases agree with TRBD2. The CDR3 is 17 residues long. V was pared by 5 bases and J by 0 bases, with 8 bases of the junction left unmatched. Germline values: CDR1 MDHEN, CDR2 SYDVKM. CDR3 nucleotides: TGTGCCAGCAGTAGCGGGAGGGGACTGATTAGCACAGATACGCAGTATTTT. Amino acid sequence: CASSSGRGLISTDTQYF.

The chain combines TRBV6-2 or TRBV6-3 with TRBJ2-1; D perhaps matches TRBD2 (5 bases). Germline V CDR1 and CDR2: MNHEY, SVGEGT. Trimming removed 0 bases from V and 2 bases from J, with 20 bases in between. The CDR3 totals 19 residues. For the CDR3, the DNA is TGTGCCAGCAGTTACTCCCTCCGGGATGAGGAGACCACCTACAATGAGCAGTTCTTC. Protein sequence: CASSYSLRDEETTYNEQFF.

This clone was detected ten times or more. V usage is TRBV7-9 and J usage is TRBJ2-1; perhaps TRBD2 as D (5 bases). Trimming pared 4 bases from V and 7 bases from J, leaving 14 bases between. Germline lookup yields CDR1 SEHNR and CDR2 FQNEAQ (reference sequence). CDR3 length: 14 residues. Here the CDR3 reads CASSYGLSENEQFF. The CDR3 DNA sequence: TGTGCCAGCAGCTACGGACTCTCGGAGAATGAGCAGTTCTTC.

This clone occurred many times. The chain is built from TRBV11-2 and TRBJ1-1, with 7 bases matching TRBD1. Germline assignment: CDR1 SGHAT and CDR2 FQNNGV. This CDR3 has 14 residues. With 7 bases clipped from V and 4 bases from J, the junction kept 9 bases outside the gene matches. In DNA, the CDR3 is TGTGCCAGCAACCTCGACAGGGTAGTCACTGAAGCTTTCTTT. It is translated as CASNLDRVVTEAFF. Using reference TRBV11-2 and TRBJ1-1 for the parts outside the CDR3, the full variable domain is EAGVAQSPRYKIIEKRQSVAFWCNPISGHATLYWYQQILGQGPKLLIQFQNNGVVDDSQLPKDRFSAERLKGVDSTLKIQPAKLEDSAVYLCASNLDRVVTEAFFGQGTRLTVV.

The chain uses TRBV18 and TRBJ1-2; D is possibly TRBD1 (6 bases). V gave up 1 base and J gave up 4 bases, with 16 bases separating them. There are 16 residues in the CDR3. CDR1 and CDR2 from the germline V gene are KGHSH and LQKENI. For the CDR3, the DNA is TGTGCCAGCTCACCACTGGAATCAGGGGCGACCTATGGCTACACCTTC. It encodes CASSPLESGATYGYTF.

The DNA for the CDR3 is TGCAGTGCTAGTTTCGCCGGAGGGATAGTAACAGATACGCAGTATTTT. Translation: CSASFAGGIVTDTQYF. The V and J genes are TRBV20-1 and TRBJ2-3, with a tentative D call TRBD2 (6 bases). CDR1 is DFQATT, CDR2 SNEGSKA, per germline (reference sequence). Trimming cost V 3 bases and J 3 bases, with 19 bases left between them. This CDR3 has 16 residues.

This rearrangement joins TRBV6-4 to TRBJ1-5, with TRBD1 as a possible D gene (5 bases). Per germline, CDR1 MRHNA and CDR2 SNTAGT. Trimming pared 6 bases from V and 7 bases from J, leaving 13 bases between. The CDR3 totals 13 residues. The CDR3 nucleotides are TGTGCCAGCAGCAGGGAGGTAGGGCAGCCCCAGCATTTT. Its translation is CASSREVGQPQHF.

The rearrangement joins TRBV9 to TRBJ2-7; TRBD2 is a possible D gene (5 bases). This CDR3 spans 13 amino acids. V lost 4 bases and J lost 6, with 14 bases in between. Germline loops: CDR1 SGDLS, CDR2 YYNGEE. DNA for the CDR3: TGTGCCAGCAGCCCACGTAGTCGGGGCGAGCAGTACTTC. This encodes CASSPRSRGEQYF.

The V and J genes are TRBV6-5 and TRBJ1-5, with 10 bases lining up with TRBD1. The CDR3 has 13 residues. Losses at the gene ends were 7 bases for V and 11 bases for J; bases not matched to a gene: 8. Germline-derived CDR1 and CDR2 are MNHEY and SVGAGI. CDR3 DNA sequence: TGTGCCAGCATGGAGACAGGGGGCATGTCCCAGCATTTT. It yields the protein CASMETGGMSQHF.